The subject of this entry is one TCR beta chain. This entry comes from a study of T cells in Graves' hyperthyroidism and ophthalmopathy. What was amplified from RNA transcripts were TCR beta CDR3 regions. HTBI primers were employed in a first-round RT-PCR of the TCR CDR3. TCRdb re-called the multiplex PCR reads with MiXCR, one entry per CDR3 protein. The repertoire holds 350,000 to 400,000 distinct CDR3 sequences, around a sixth seen once, with 40% in the top ten. From germline, CDR1 is SGHTA and CDR2 FQGTGA. The CDR3 sequence is 19 residues long. Trimming took 5 bases from V and 1 from J; bases not matched to a gene: 11.

V and J are TRBV7-3 and TRBJ2-7; 16 bases are shared with TRBD2. This clonotype was obtained from a man aged 18 to 29 with Graves' ophthalmopathy. Sequenced sample: blood. DNA for the CDR3: TGTGCCAGCAGCGAAACCGGGACTAGCGGGGGGGCCGGGTCCTACGAGCAGTACTTC. It yields the protein CASSETGTSGGAGSYEQYF.